This T cell receptor (beta chain) was recovered during a study of T cells in pancreatic ductal adenocarcinoma. Points from the study as a whole: Tumor and blood clonality did not differ significantly, about 0.11 versus 0.078. The resected cohort was biased toward the minority with early-stage disease. Blood had more productive templates and roughly 8-fold more unique clonotypes than tumor.

Surgery without prior neoadjuvant therapy was the treatment of the selected pancreatic ductal adenocarcinoma patients. The assay was immunoSEQ multiplex PCR, and TCRdb's table has in-frame clones only and misses some. The sample yields more than 4,000 clones, 68% seen once. Comment on this clone: The antigen is undetermined.

The sample taken for sequencing was pancreatic tumor tissue. This TCR derives from a human donor with pancreatic ductal adenocarcinoma.

CDR3: CASSLVTSGYEQYF. CDR3 DNA: TGTGCCAGCAGTTTAGTCACTAGCGGCTACGAGCAGTACTTC. This chain links TRBV27 with TRBJ2-7; TRBD2 matches 8 bases. The CDR3 loop spans 14 amino acids. Trimming at V came to 2 bases and at J to 3 bases, leaving 3 bases not matched to a gene. The germline gives CDR1 MNHEY, CDR2 SMNVEV (reference sequence).